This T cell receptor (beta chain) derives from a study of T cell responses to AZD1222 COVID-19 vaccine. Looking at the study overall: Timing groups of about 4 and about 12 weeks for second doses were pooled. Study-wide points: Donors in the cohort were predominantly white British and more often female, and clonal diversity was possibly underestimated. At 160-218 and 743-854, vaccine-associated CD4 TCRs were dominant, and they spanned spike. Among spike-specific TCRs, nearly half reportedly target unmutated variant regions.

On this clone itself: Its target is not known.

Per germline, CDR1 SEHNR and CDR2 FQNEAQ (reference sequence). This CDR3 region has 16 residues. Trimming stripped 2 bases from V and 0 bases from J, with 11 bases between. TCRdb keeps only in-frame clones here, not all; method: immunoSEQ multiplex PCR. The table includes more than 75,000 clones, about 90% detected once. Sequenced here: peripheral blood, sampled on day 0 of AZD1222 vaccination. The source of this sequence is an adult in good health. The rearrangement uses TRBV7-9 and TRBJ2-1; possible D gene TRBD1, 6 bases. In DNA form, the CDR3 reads TGTGCCAGCAGCTTAACAGGGACCCGCTCCTACAATGAGCAGTTCTTC. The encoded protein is CASSLTGTRSYNEQFF.